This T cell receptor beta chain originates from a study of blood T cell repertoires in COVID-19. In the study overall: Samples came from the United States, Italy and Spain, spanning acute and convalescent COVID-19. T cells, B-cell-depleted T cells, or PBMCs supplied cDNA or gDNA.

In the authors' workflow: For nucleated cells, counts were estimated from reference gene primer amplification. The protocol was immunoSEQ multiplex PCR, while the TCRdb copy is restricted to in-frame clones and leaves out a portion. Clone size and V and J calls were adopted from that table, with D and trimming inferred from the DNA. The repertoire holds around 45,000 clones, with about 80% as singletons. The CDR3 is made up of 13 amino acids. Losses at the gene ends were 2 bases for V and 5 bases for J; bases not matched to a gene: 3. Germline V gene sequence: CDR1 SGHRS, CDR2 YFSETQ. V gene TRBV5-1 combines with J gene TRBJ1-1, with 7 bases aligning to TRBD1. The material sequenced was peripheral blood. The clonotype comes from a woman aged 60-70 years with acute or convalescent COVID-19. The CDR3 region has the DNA TGCGCCAGCAGCTTTGAGGGGGCGACTGAAGCTTTCTTT. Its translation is CASSFEGATEAFF.